A single sample gave rise to the 23 T cell receptor beta chains below, sequenced in a study of T cells in localized non-small cell lung cancer. Sequenced by immunoSEQ multiplex PCR; TCRdb stores in-frame clones only, minus some. The data hold around 25,000 clones, with roughly 90% observed a single time. Material: peripheral blood, obtained before any cancer treatment. All receptors derive from a man aged 35 to 69 with stage III squamous cell lung carcinoma.

The gene calls are TRBV7-2 and TRBJ2-5; 14 nucleotides align to TRBD2. CDR3 size: 16 residues. CDR1 is SGHTA and CDR2 is FQGNSA in the germline V gene. J lost 4 bases, V lost 1 base, and 2 bases had no gene match. In nucleotides, the CDR3 is TGTGCCAGCAGCTTAGTGGGGACTAGCGGGAGAGAGACCCAGTACTTC. This gives the protein CASSLVGTSGRETQYF.

In DNA form, the CDR3 reads TGCGCCAGCAGCTTGGAACCCCCTGGGAGCACAGATACGCAGTATTTT. This codes for CASSLEPPGSTDTQYF. The chain links TRBV5-1 to TRBJ2-3; no clear D gene. Germline V gene lookup returns CDR1 SGHRS and CDR2 YFSETQ. V was shortened by 0 bases and J by 0 bases, with 11 bases between the two germline ends. The CDR3 is 16 amino acids.

This clone was found once. CDR3 in amino acids: CASSGQGNTGELFF. CDR3 nucleotide sequence: TGTGCCAGCAGCGGACAGGGGAACACCGGGGAGCTGTTTTTT. The chain couples TRBV21-1 to TRBJ2-2; the table's D call, TRBD1, has no DNA check behind it. TRBV21-1 is flagged as a pseudogene. There are 14 residues in the CDR3.

This chain uses TRBV5-1 with TRBJ2-1; no clear D gene. The CDR3 has 15 amino acids. V was clipped by 4 bases and J by 0 bases, with 11 bases between them. Germline V gives CDR1 SGHRS, CDR2 YFSETQ. The CDR3 DNA reads TGCGCCAGCAGCCCGAGAAGAAGCTCCTACAATGAGCAGTTCTTC. Encoded protein: CASSPRRSSYNEQFF.

The genes are TRBV7-3 and TRBJ2-1, with D possibly being TRBD1 or TRBD2 (5 bases each). V gave up 3 bases and J gave up 2 bases, with 11 bases separating them. Germline V gene lookup returns CDR1 SGHTA and CDR2 FQGTGA. This CDR3 has 15 amino acids. The CDR3 nucleotides are TGTGCCAGCAGCTTCCGGGGCAGCCCCTACAATGAGCAGTTCTTC. It encodes CASSFRGSPYNEQFF.

The rearrangement uses TRBV9 and TRBJ1-1; 7 nucleotides align to TRBD1. The germline V gene encodes CDR1 SGDLS and CDR2 YYNGEE. The CDR3 loop spans 14 amino acids. The V gene end was trimmed by 4 bases and the J gene end by 3 bases; junction bases not matched to a gene: 6. CDR3 in amino acids: CASSIGGADTEAFF. CDR3 DNA sequence: TGTGCCAGCAGCATAGGGGGCGCGGACACTGAAGCTTTCTTT.

The chain carries TRBV7-3 and TRBJ1-3, with no clear D. Germline values: CDR1 SGHTA, CDR2 FQGTGA. Trimming stripped 2 bases from V and 0 bases from J, with 5 bases between. The CDR3 contains 14 residues. CDR3 nucleotides: TGTGCCAGCAGCTTAGGATTCTCTGGAAACACCATATATTTT. Translation gives CASSLGFSGNTIYF. Drawing the rest from reference TRBV7-3 and TRBJ1-3, the complete variable domain is GAGVSQTPSNKVTEKGKYVELRCDPISGHTALYWYRQSLGQGPEFLIYFQGTGAADDSGLPNDRFFAVRPEGSVSTLKIQRTERGDSAVYLCASSLGFSGNTIYFGEGSWLTVV.

This sequence joins TRBV11-2 and TRBJ2-3, with D maybe TRBD2 (6 bases). V was cut by 5 bases and J by 2 bases, with 14 bases left in between. Germline CDR1 reads SGHAT; CDR2 reads FQNNGV. This CDR3 spans 15 amino acids. The DNA for the CDR3 is TGTGCCAGCAGCCCGCGGGTGGGACTCACAGATACGCAGTATTTT. It yields the protein CASSPRVGLTDTQYF.

The chain recombines TRBV5-1 with TRBJ2-5; tentative D call: TRBD2 (6 bases). The CDR3 has 14 residues. Trimming removed 0 bases at V and 5 bases at J, with 11 bases between. Germline-derived CDR1 and CDR2 are SGHRS and YFSETQ. This CDR3 is CASSLAGGEETQYF. The DNA for the CDR3 is TGCGCCAGCAGCTTGGCCGGGGGTGAGGAGACCCAGTACTTC.

This clone was detected once. The chain carries TRBV7-2 and TRBJ1-1; a weak D match, TRBD1 (5 bases). This CDR3 spans 16 amino acids. Trimming took 1 base from V and 1 from J, leaving 13 bases between them. From germline, CDR1 is SGHTA and CDR2 FQGNSA. The CDR3 loop is CASSLDSGRTNTEAFF. DNA for the CDR3: TGTGCCAGCAGCTTAGACTCGGGACGGACGAACACTGAAGCTTTCTTT.

DNA for the CDR3: TGTGCCAGCAGCGTAGCAGCGGGTCGGGAGACCCAGTACTTC. This gives the protein CASSVAAGRETQYF. V and J are TRBV9 and TRBJ2-5; D is perhaps TRBD2 (6 bases). Trimming shortened V by 0 bases and J by 5 bases, and 11 bases separated the two germline ends. CDR1 is SGDLS and CDR2 is YYNGEE in the germline V gene. The CDR3 is made up of 14 amino acids.

The chain recombines TRBV27 with TRBJ2-3; 13 nucleotides match TRBD2. With 3 bases clipped from V and 5 bases from J, the junction kept 5 bases outside the gene matches. Germline V gene lookup returns CDR1 MNHEY and CDR2 SMNVEV (reference sequence). The CDR3 spans 16 residues. The CDR3 sequence is CASSFLGLAGIDTQYF. The CDR3 DNA is TGTGCCAGCAGTTTCTTGGGACTAGCGGGGATAGATACGCAGTATTTT.

The V and J genes are TRBV4-1 and TRBJ2-7, with TRBD1 matching 7 bases. V trimming: 4 bases; J trimming: 6 bases; junction bases outside the gene matches: 9. Looked up from germline, CDR1 is MGHRA and CDR2 is YSYEKL. The CDR3 length is 14 residues. The DNA for the CDR3 is TGCGCCAGCAGCCGTTCGTGGGCAGGGGGCGAGCAGTACTTC. Translation: CASSRSWAGGEQYF.

The chain employs TRBV29-1 and TRBJ2-3; D is ambiguous. The CDR3 sequence is 14 residues long. V lost 3 bases to trimming and J lost 3 bases, with 13 bases between them. Germline V gene sequence: CDR1 SQVTM, CDR2 ANQGSEA. CDR3 sequence (DNA): TGCAGCGTTGATTCCCCCCAAGGGACAGATACGCAGTATTTT. Protein sequence: CSVDSPQGTDTQYF.

This clone was seen just once. The chain has TRBV5-1 and TRBJ2-3; 10 bases are a match to TRBD1. CDR3 size: 14 residues. CDR1 SGHRS and CDR2 YFSETQ come from the germline V gene. With 4 bases clipped from V and 6 bases from J, the junction kept 5 bases outside the gene matches. As DNA, the CDR3 is TGCGCCAGCAGCCAGGGACAGGGGAGGGATACGCAGTATTTT. It is translated as CASSQGQGRDTQYF. The variable domain in full, with the rest retrieved from reference TRBV5-1 and TRBJ2-3, is KAGVTQTPRYLIKTRGQQVTLSCSPISGHRSVSWYQQTPGQGLQFLFEYFSETQRNKGNFPGRFSGRQFSNSRSEMNVSTLELGDSALYLCASSQGQGRDTQYFGPGTRLTVL.

The chain uses TRBV5-4 and TRBJ2-7, with a weak D call TRBD1 (5 bases). Trimming stripped 9 bases from V and 0 bases from J, with 10 bases between. Per germline, CDR1 SGHNT and CDR2 YYREEE (reference sequence). The CDR3 sequence is 12 residues long. The CDR3, as DNA: TGTGCCACGCAGGGAAGCTCCTACGAGCAGTACTTC. The encoded protein is CATQGSSYEQYF.

V is TRBV7-8 and J is TRBJ2-3, with D possibly matching TRBD1 (6 bases). Germline values: CDR1 SGHVS, CDR2 FQNEAQ. The CDR3 loop spans 17 amino acids. Trimming cost V 3 bases and J 1 base, with 17 bases left between them. CDR3 DNA: TGTGCCAGCAGCTTCGATACAGGGTGGGCTGGCACAGATACGCAGTATTTT. Translating gives CASSFDTGWAGTDTQYF.

The chain uses TRBV27 and TRBJ1-2, with D perhaps TRBD1 (6 bases). CDR3 length: 12 residues. Trimming removed 7 bases from V and 4 bases from J, with 10 bases in between. CDR1 is MNHEY and CDR2 is SMNVEV in the germline V gene (reference sequence). The CDR3 nucleotides are TGTGCCAGCAAACAGGGATCCTATGGCTACACCTTC. It yields the protein CASKQGSYGYTF.

Concerning this clone: Different DNA sequences within this sample yield the same CDR3. CDR3 region: CASSPGTGGLAKNIQYF. Here the CDR3 DNA reads TGTGCCAGCAGCCCTGGGACAGGGGGCTTAGCCAAAAACATTCAGTACTTC. The chain recombines TRBV7-2 with TRBJ2-4; TRBD1 agrees at 12 bases. Germline CDR1 is SGHTA and CDR2 is FQGNSA. The CDR3 extends over 17 amino acids. V lost 5 bases to trimming and J lost 0 bases; unmatched junction nucleotides: 5.

The chain couples TRBV19 to TRBJ2-5, with D unresolved. CDR3 length: 14 amino acids. The V end lost 3 bases, the J end lost 2 bases, and 10 bases lay between the germline ends. Germline V gives CDR1 LNHDA, CDR2 SQIVND (reference sequence). The CDR3 is CASSMNWGQETQYF. CDR3 sequence (DNA): TGTGCCAGTAGTATGAACTGGGGACAAGAGACCCAGTACTTC.

There are a few counts of this clone. The rearrangement links TRBV28 to TRBJ1-2, with 9 positions matching TRBD1. There are 13 residues in the CDR3. Per germline, CDR1 MDHEN and CDR2 SYDVKM. The V and J ends lost 5 bases and 2 bases, in that order; junction bases with no gene match: 0. CDR3 DNA: TGTGCCAGCAGTGGGACAGGGAACTATGGCTACACCTTC. As protein: CASSGTGNYGYTF.

V usage is TRBV28 and J usage is TRBJ2-2; 7 nucleotides agree with TRBD2. J lost 0 bases, V lost 6 bases, and 7 bases had no gene match. Germline CDR1 reads MDHEN; CDR2 reads SYDVKM. This CDR3 is built from 16 residues. CDR3 residues: CASRPGGVANTGELFF. The CDR3 DNA is TGTGCCAGCAGGCCTGGGGGGGTCGCGAACACCGGGGAGCTGTTTTTT.

The chain links TRBV6-6 to TRBJ1-1; D possibly corresponds to TRBD1 (5 bases). Trimming cost V 6 bases and J 2 bases, with 10 bases left between them. Germline V gives CDR1 MNHNY, CDR2 SVGAGI (reference sequence). There are 13 residues in the CDR3. The CDR3 nucleotides read TGTGCCAGCAGATCCGACAGAAACACTGAAGCTTTCTTT. This gives the protein CASRSDRNTEAFF.